This T cell receptor beta chain is drawn from a study of beta chain features in type 1 diabetes. Study overall: Patients shared similar age, gender and cell yields with healthy donors.

Trimming took 4 bases from V and 0 from J, leaving 14 bases between them. In germline, CDR1 is SGDLS, CDR2 YYNGEE. The CDR3 extends over 15 amino acids. What was sequenced were expressed TCRB transcripts, since all of the isolated RNA had been reverse transcribed. Method: immunoSEQ multiplex PCR; TCRdb's copy keeps in-frame clones and lacks some. Altogether 500,000 to 800,000 clones are present, roughly an eighth being singletons, with the ten largest covering approximately 0.11%. Findings of the study overall: Significant though moderate, a shortening of TCRB CDR3s appeared in all four CD4+ subsets of Type 1 diabetes patients.

Of note for this clone: Its specificity is not known.

This clonotype originated in a man between 25 and 39 years old with type 1 diabetes. Sequences were obtained from naive CD4+ T cells from blood. The rearrangement joins TRBV9 to TRBJ2-7; the D gene is possibly TRBD2 (5 bases). As DNA, the CDR3 is TGTGCCAGCAGCCCACAGACGGGAAGCTCCTACGAGCAGTACTTC. The encoded protein is CASSPQTGSSYEQYF.